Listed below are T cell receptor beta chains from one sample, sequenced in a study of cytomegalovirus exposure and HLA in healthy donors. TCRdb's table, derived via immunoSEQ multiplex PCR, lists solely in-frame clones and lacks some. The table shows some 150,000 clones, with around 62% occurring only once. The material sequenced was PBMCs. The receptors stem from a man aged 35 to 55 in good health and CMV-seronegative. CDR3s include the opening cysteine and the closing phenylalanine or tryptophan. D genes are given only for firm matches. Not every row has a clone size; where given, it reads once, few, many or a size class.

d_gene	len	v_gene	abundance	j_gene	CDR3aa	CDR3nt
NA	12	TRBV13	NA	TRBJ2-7	CASSPADSKQYF	TGTGCCAGCAGCCCCGCGGATTCTAAGCAGTACTTC
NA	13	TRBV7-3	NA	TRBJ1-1	CASSLNRNTEAFF	TGTGCCAGCAGCTTAAACAGGAACACTGAAGCTTTCTTT
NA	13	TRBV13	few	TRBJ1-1	CASSLDKNTEAFF	TGTGCCAGCAGCTTAGACAAGAACACTGAAGCTTTCTTT
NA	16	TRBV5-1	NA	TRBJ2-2	CASSLTLADNTGELFF	TGCGCCAGCAGTTTGACACTAGCCGATAACACCGGGGAGCTGTTTTTT
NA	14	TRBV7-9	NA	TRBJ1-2	CASSFSSGAGGYTF	TGTGCCAGCAGCTTTTCTAGTGGGGCCGGGGGCTACACCTTC
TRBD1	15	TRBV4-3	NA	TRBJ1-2	CASSQDLTGGLGYTF	TGCGCCAGCAGCCAAGATCTAACAGGGGGTCTTGGCTACACCTTC
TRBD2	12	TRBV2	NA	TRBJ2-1	CASTPAGGKVFF	TGTGCCAGCACCCCGGCGGGAGGGAAAGTCTTCTTC
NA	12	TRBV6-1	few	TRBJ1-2	CASSEINYGYTF	TGTGCCAGCAGTGAAATAAACTATGGCTACACCTTC
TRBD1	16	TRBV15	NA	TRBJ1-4	CATSRGTGITNEKLFF	TGTGCCACCAGCAGGGGGACAGGGATCACTAATGAAAAACTGTTTTTT
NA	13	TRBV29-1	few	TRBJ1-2	CSVGQPSVYGYTF	TGCAGCGTTGGACAGCCCTCGGTCTATGGCTACACCTTC
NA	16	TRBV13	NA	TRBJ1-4	CASSFRGISRNEKLFF	TGTGCCAGCAGCTTCCGGGGGATCAGCCGTAATGAAAAACTGTTTTTT
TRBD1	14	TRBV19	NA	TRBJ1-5	CASSQQGSNQPQHF	TGTGCCAGTAGTCAACAGGGGTCCAATCAGCCCCAGCATTTT
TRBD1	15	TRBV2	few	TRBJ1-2	CASSPLTGDDYGYTF	TGTGCCAGCAGTCCACTGACAGGGGACGACTATGGCTACACCTTC
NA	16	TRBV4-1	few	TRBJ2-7	CASSPIEGRGGYEQYF	TGCGCCAGCAGCCCCATCGAGGGGCGGGGTGGATACGAGCAGTACTTC
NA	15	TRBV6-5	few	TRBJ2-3	CASSYSGEAADTQYF	TGTGCCAGCAGTTACTCCGGGGAAGCGGCAGATACGCAGTATTTT
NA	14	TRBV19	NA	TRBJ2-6	CASLQGPGANVLTF	TGTGCCAGTCTACAGGGCCCTGGGGCCAACGTCCTGACTTTC
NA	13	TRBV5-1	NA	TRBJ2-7	CASSLSVTGEQYF	TGCGCCAGCAGCTTGTCAGTGACGGGTGAGCAGTACTTC
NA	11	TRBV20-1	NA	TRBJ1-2	CRGSGSYGYTF	TGCAGGGGGTCGGGGTCCTATGGCTACACCTTC
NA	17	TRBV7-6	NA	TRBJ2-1	CASSLLAGALSYNEQFF	TGTGCCAGCAGCTTGTTGGCGGGGGCTCTTTCCTACAATGAGCAGTTCTTC
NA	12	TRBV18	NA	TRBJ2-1	CASSPPGNEQFF	TGTGCCAGCTCGCCCCCAGGGAATGAGCAGTTCTTC
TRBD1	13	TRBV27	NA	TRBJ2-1	CASRLTGGNEQFF	TGTGCCAGCAGGCTAACAGGGGGCAATGAGCAGTTCTTC
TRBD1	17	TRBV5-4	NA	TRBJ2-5	CASSLASGTGGGETQYF	TGTGCCAGCAGCTTGGCCTCCGGGACAGGGGGCGGGGAGACCCAGTACTTC
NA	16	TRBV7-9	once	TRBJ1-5	CASSLPVGGGNQPQHF	TGTGCCAGCAGCTTACCGGTGGGGGGTGGCAATCAGCCCCAGCATTTT